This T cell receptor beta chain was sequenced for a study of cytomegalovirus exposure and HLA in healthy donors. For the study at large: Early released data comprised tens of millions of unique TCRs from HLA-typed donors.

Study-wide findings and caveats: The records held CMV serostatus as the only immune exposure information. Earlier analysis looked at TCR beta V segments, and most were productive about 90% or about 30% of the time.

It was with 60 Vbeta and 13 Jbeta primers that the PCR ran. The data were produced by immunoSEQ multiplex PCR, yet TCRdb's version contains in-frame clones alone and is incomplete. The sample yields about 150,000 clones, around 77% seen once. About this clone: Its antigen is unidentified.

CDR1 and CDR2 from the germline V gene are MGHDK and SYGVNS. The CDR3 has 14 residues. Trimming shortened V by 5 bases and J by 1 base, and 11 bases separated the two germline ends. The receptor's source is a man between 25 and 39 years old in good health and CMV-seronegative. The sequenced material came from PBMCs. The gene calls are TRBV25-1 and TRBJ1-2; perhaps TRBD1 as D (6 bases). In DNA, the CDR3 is TGTGCCAGCAGTCAGGACAGTTTTAACTATGGCTACACCTTC. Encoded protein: CASSQDSFNYGYTF.